These 25 T cell receptor beta chains came from one sample sequenced in a study of OX40 agonist ivuxolimab in advanced cancers. Using immunoSEQ multiplex PCR, the repertoire was profiled, and TCRdb retains in-frame clones only, with some absent. The table lists around 69,000 clones, about 88% of them singletons. Here the sequenced sample was CD4+ or CD8+ T cells sorted from blood, taken in a trial of the OX40 agonist ivuxolimab. The receptors originated from an adult with an advanced solid tumor such as melanoma, head and neck, liver or kidney cancer.

The chain uses TRBV4-3 and TRBJ2-5, with D uncertain. V lost 1 base, J lost 3 bases, and 6 bases lay in between. This CDR3 comprises 13 residues. The germline gives CDR1 LGHNA, CDR2 YSLEER. The CDR3 protein is CASSQVNEETQYF. Here the CDR3 DNA reads TGCGCCAGCAGCCAAGTCAACGAAGAGACCCAGTACTTC.

CDR3: CASSVVDSPTDTQYF. The CDR3 DNA is TGTGCCAGCAGCGTAGTGGATTCACCCACAGATACGCAGTATTTT. The chain carries TRBV9 and TRBJ2-3; no clear D. CDR3 size: 15 residues. The germline V gene encodes CDR1 SGDLS and CDR2 YYNGEE. V lost 0 bases to trimming and J lost 2 bases, with 10 bases between them.

This chain connects TRBV6-5 to TRBJ2-1; D possibly corresponds to TRBD2 (5 bases). V was shortened by 6 bases and J by 1 base, with 7 bases between the two germline ends. CDR1 MNHEY and CDR2 SVGAGI come from the germline V gene. CDR3 length equals 13 residues. The DNA for the CDR3 is TGTGCCAGCAGGAGCGGATCCTACAATGAGCAGTTCTTC. This sequence encodes CASRSGSYNEQFF.

The J gene is TRBJ2-2, the V gene TRBV28, with D perhaps given as TRBD1 or TRBD2 (5 bases each). V gave up 9 bases and J gave up 0 bases, with 20 bases separating them. The germline V gene encodes CDR1 MDHEN and CDR2 SYDVKM. The CDR3 loop spans 17 amino acids. CDR3 nucleotides: TGTGCCAGTCTCCTTTCGGGGTGGACATCGAACACCGGGGAGCTGTTTTTT. Translating gives CASLLSGWTSNTGELFF.

DNA for the CDR3: TGTGCCAGCAGTCTCGACTATAGCGGGAGGGAAACCGGGGAGCTGTTTTTT. It specifies CASSLDYSGRETGELFF. The V call is TRBV27, the J call TRBJ2-2; 11 bases agree with TRBD2. V trimming: 5 bases; J trimming: 5 bases; junction bases outside the gene matches: 10. Germline assignment: CDR1 MNHEY and CDR2 SMNVEV (reference sequence). The CDR3 length is 17 residues.

The chain carries TRBV10-2 and TRBJ2-5, with D hard to call. The germline V and J ends were trimmed by 5 bases and 4 bases, with 8 bases remaining between them. Germline-derived CDR1 and CDR2 are WSHSY and SAAADI. This CDR3 has 12 amino acids. The CDR3 nucleotides are TGCGCCAGCAGTACGGACCGAGAGACCCAGTACTTC. Translating it yields CASSTDRETQYF.

The chain combines TRBV10-1 with TRBJ2-7; TRBD2 matches at 9 bases. V lost 9 bases, J lost 2 bases, and 5 bases stayed unmatched. This CDR3 has 13 amino acids. Germline V lookup: CDR1 WNHNN, CDR2 SYGVQD (reference sequence). The CDR3 spells CARPTSGAYEQYF. DNA of the CDR3: TGCGCCAGGCCGACTAGCGGAGCCTACGAGCAGTACTTC.

The J gene is TRBJ2-5, the V gene TRBV10-3, with unresolved D. The CDR3 runs to 12 residues. V was cut by 2 bases and J by 5 bases, with 6 bases left in between. The germline gives CDR1 ENHRY, CDR2 SYGVKD. The CDR3: CAISEPAETQYF. CDR3 bases: TGTGCCATCAGTGAGCCCGCGGAGACCCAGTACTTC.

The chain joins TRBV9 to TRBJ2-3; TRBD2 is a possible D gene (5 bases). The CDR3 covers 16 residues. V was cut by 0 bases and J by 2 bases, with 13 bases left in between. CDR1 is SGDLS, CDR2 YYNGEE, per germline. CDR3 nucleotide sequence: TGTGCCAGCAGCGTAGTCCCCGGAGGAGTCACAGATACGCAGTATTTT. Amino acid sequence: CASSVVPGGVTDTQYF.

This chain joins TRBV30 and TRBJ2-1, with 11 bases identical to TRBD2. CDR1 and CDR2 (germline): GTSNPN, SVGIG (reference sequence). The CDR3 extends over 16 amino acids. The J segment lost 3 bases and the V segment lost 0 bases, leaving 4 bases of the junction unmatched. CDR3 loop: CAWSVSSGGIYNEQFF. CDR3 DNA: TGTGCCTGGAGTGTATCTAGCGGGGGGATCTACAATGAGCAGTTCTTC.

V is TRBV14 and J is TRBJ2-1, with TRBD2 matching over 13 bases. V shed 6 bases and J 5 bases; nucleotides not matched to a gene: 4. This CDR3 is built from 15 residues. Germline loops: CDR1 SGHDN, CDR2 FVKESK. The CDR3 loop reads CASRPGLAGNNEQFF. For the CDR3, the DNA is TGTGCCAGCAGACCGGGACTAGCGGGAAACAATGAGCAGTTCTTC. Full variable domain (outside the CDR3, taken from reference TRBV14 and TRBJ2-1): EAGVTQFPSHSVIEKGQTVTLRCDPISGHDNLYWYRRVMGKEIKFLLHFVKESKQDESGMPNNRFLAERTGGTYSTLKVQPAELEDSGVYFCASRPGLAGNNEQFFGPGTRLTVL.

The J gene is TRBJ2-7, the V gene TRBV18; D is undetermined. Between the trimmed V and J ends, which lost 0 bases and 1 base, there was a span of 13 bases. Germline V CDR1 and CDR2: KGHSH, LQKENI. This CDR3 is built from 16 residues. CDR3 amino acids: CASSPPSQTISYEQYF. As DNA, the CDR3 is TGTGCCAGCTCACCACCGTCTCAAACTATATCCTACGAGCAGTACTTC.

The chain is built from TRBV10-3 and TRBJ2-1, with D perhaps assigned TRBD1 or TRBD2 (5 bases each). The ends were cut back, 4 bases at V and 0 bases at J, with 13 bases in the middle. The CDR3 contains 16 residues. The germline V gene has CDR1 ENHRY and CDR2 SYGVKD. DNA of the CDR3: TGTGCCATCAGTGGAAGCCGAGGGGCCTCCTACAATGAGCAGTTCTTC. Translating gives CAISGSRGASYNEQFF.

V usage is TRBV7-3 and J usage is TRBJ1-1, with 7 nucleotides matching TRBD1. The ends lost 6 bases at V and 2 bases at J; junction bases unmatched: 6. The CDR3 covers 14 residues. Germline assignment: CDR1 SGHTA and CDR2 FQGTGA. The CDR3 region is CASRETGVNTEAFF. CDR3 DNA: TGTGCCAGCAGAGAAACAGGGGTAAACACTGAAGCTTTCTTT.

The V gene is TRBV6-5, the J gene TRBJ2-4; the D gene is possibly TRBD2 (6 bases). This CDR3 is 13 amino acids long. Trimming took 7 bases from V and 9 from J, leaving 16 bases between them. Per germline, CDR1 MNHEY and CDR2 SVGAGI. The CDR3 DNA follows: TGTGCCAGCAATCAGGGAGGCTTCGGCATTCAGTACTTC. Its protein product is CASNQGGFGIQYF.

V usage is TRBV2 and J usage is TRBJ1-5, with 10 bases that match TRBD1. Germline CDR1 and CDR2: SNHLY and FYNNEI. This CDR3 has 15 residues. V lost 8 bases and J lost 2; bases outside the gene matches: 6. In DNA form, the CDR3 reads TGTGCCAGCGGGGACAGGGGTGGTGGCAATCAGCCCCAGCATTTT. Its translation is CASGDRGGGNQPQHF.

This clone was observed once. V is TRBV6-5 and J is TRBJ1-1, with a tentative D call TRBD1 (6 bases). The CDR3 has 14 amino acids. V was trimmed by 5 bases and J by 3 bases, leaving 13 bases between them. Germline lookup yields CDR1 MNHEY and CDR2 SVGAGI. CDR3 region: CASSPQQGYTEAFF. DNA for the CDR3: TGTGCCAGCAGTCCCCAACAGGGATACACTGAAGCTTTCTTT.

This chain connects TRBV28 to TRBJ2-5, with 8 nucleotides matching TRBD2. The length of the CDR3 is 13 residues. Germline V gives CDR1 MDHEN, CDR2 SYDVKM. V dropped 5 bases and J dropped 2; count of bases not matched to a gene: 1. The CDR3 is CASSIAGQETQYF. Here the CDR3 DNA reads TGTGCCAGCAGTATAGCGGGACAAGAGACCCAGTACTTC. Based on the CDR3 plus reference TRBV28 and TRBJ2-5, the full variable domain is DVKVTQSSRYLVKRTGEKVFLECVQDMDHENMFWYRQDPGLGLRLIYFSYDVKMKEKGDIPEGYSVSREKKERFSLILESASTNQTSMYLCASSIAGQETQYFGPGTRLLVL.

This chain uses TRBV5-8 with TRBJ2-4, with 7 bases aligning to TRBD1. The CDR3 contains 15 residues. Germline V lookup: CDR1 SGHTS, CDR2 YDEGEE. J was trimmed by 1 base and V by 4 bases; bases with no gene match: 5. In nucleotides, the CDR3 is TGTGCCAGCAGCGCAGGGGGTTGGGCCAAAAACATTCAGTACTTC. This codes for CASSAGGWAKNIQYF.

J is TRBJ1-2 and V is TRBV10-3, with D perhaps TRBD1 (5 bases). Deletions cut 5 bases from V and 2 bases from J, with 12 bases between. CDR1 ENHRY and CDR2 SYGVKD come from the germline V gene. The CDR3 is 14 residues long. This chain's CDR3 is CAISFGTANYGYTF. DNA for the CDR3: TGTGCCATCAGTTTCGGGACGGCGAACTATGGCTACACCTTC.

This clone appeared a single time. The genes are TRBV21-1 and TRBJ1-5. TRBV21-1 has pseudogene status. The CDR3 extends over 15 amino acids. In DNA, the CDR3 is TGTGCCAGCAGCAAAAGTGGAGGTTTCAATCAGCCCCAGCATTTT. This codes for CASSKSGGFNQPQHF.

The chain carries TRBV10-1 and TRBJ2-3; a weak D match, TRBD1 (5 bases). Germline CDR1 and CDR2: WNHNN and SYGVQD (reference sequence). CDR3 length: 12 residues. The V end was cut by 11 bases, the J end by 1 base, with 10 bases between. The CDR3 protein is CAVGQGTDTQYF. DNA for the CDR3: TGCGCCGTGGGGCAGGGCACAGATACGCAGTATTTT.

The genes are TRBV2 and TRBJ1-3; D perhaps matches TRBD1 (6 bases). This CDR3 has 14 amino acids. The germline V gene encodes CDR1 SNHLY and CDR2 FYNNEI. With 7 bases removed from V and 2 bases from J, the gap between germline ends came to 12 bases. The CDR3 coding sequence is TGTGCCAGCAAATCACAGGGCCCTGGAAACACCATATATTTT. Translation gives CASKSQGPGNTIYF. Supplemented by reference TRBV2 and TRBJ1-3, the full variable domain reads EPEVTQTPSHQVTQMGQEVILRCVPISNHLYFYWYRQILGQKVEFLVSFYNNEISEKSEIFDDQFSVERPDGSNFTLKIRSTKLEDSAMYFCASKSQGPGNTIYFGEGSWLTVV.

V and J are TRBV28 and TRBJ1-1; D remains unclear. The CDR3 is made up of 13 amino acids. V was clipped by 10 bases and J by 1 base, with 13 bases between them. CDR1 MDHEN and CDR2 SYDVKM come from the germline V gene. The CDR3 nucleotides are TGTGCCATCACCCGGAGCACGAACACTGAAGCTTTCTTT. Its translation is CAITRSTNTEAFF. Based on the CDR3 plus reference TRBV28 and TRBJ1-1, the full variable domain is DVKVTQSSRYLVKRTGEKVFLECVQDMDHENMFWYRQDPGLGLRLIYFSYDVKMKEKGDIPEGYSVSREKKERFSLILESASTNQTSMYLCAITRSTNTEAFFGQGTRLTVV.

This chain connects TRBV9 to TRBJ1-2; 8 nucleotides match TRBD1. The CDR3 has 15 residues. Germline V gives CDR1 SGDLS, CDR2 YYNGEE. The V segment lost 0 bases and the J segment 8 bases; nucleotides outside the gene matches: 9. CDR3 loop: CASSVDADRAAGYTF. DNA for the CDR3: TGTGCCAGCAGCGTAGACGCGGACAGGGCGGCCGGCTACACCTTC.